These 7 T cell receptor beta chains originate from one sample sequenced in a study of shared clonotypes between healthy human individuals. TCRdb keeps only in-frame clones here, not all; method: immunoSEQ multiplex PCR. The sample shows 2 million to 2.5 million clones, 85% to 95% of them seen only once. Sequencing was performed on naive CD4+ T cells sorted from blood. Subset in this sample: CD45RA+ positively selected. The receptors shown here come from a man aged 18 to 29 in good health.

The chain has TRBV9 and TRBJ1-2; D unresolved. Looked up from germline, CDR1 is SGDLS and CDR2 is YYNGEE. The CDR3 covers 14 residues. Trimming removed 4 bases at V and 7 bases at J, with 17 bases between. Here the CDR3 reads CASSMNSRSSGYTF. Written as DNA, the CDR3 is TGTGCCAGCAGCATGAACAGCCGGTCCAGTGGCTACACCTTC. The full variable domain, with the rest looked up from reference TRBV9 and TRBJ1-2, is DSGVTQTPKHLITATGQRVTLRCSPRSGDLSVYWYQQSLDQGLQFLIQYYNGEERAKGNILERFSAQQFPDLHSELNLSSLELGDSALYFCASSMNSRSSGYTFGSGTRLTVV.

This rearrangement joins TRBV2 to TRBJ2-1; D is perhaps TRBD2 (6 bases). V lost 7 bases and J 1 base, leaving 17 bases between the germline ends. CDR1 and CDR2 from the germline V gene are SNHLY and FYNNEI. CDR3 length equals 16 residues. The CDR3 region is CASTQEGRGSYNEQFF. CDR3 bases: TGTGCCAGCACTCAAGAGGGGCGGGGTTCCTACAATGAGCAGTTCTTC.

The genes are TRBV7-4 and TRBJ1-5; TRBD1 matches at 9 bases. With V trimmed by 1 base and J by 0 bases, 4 bases remained unmatched. This CDR3 contains 17 residues. Germline CDR1 is SGHVT and CDR2 is SQSDAQ. The CDR3 DNA reads as TGTGCCAGCAGCTTAGATGGGGACAGGGTTAGCAATCAGCCCCAGCATTTT. As protein: CASSLDGDRVSNQPQHF.

The chain is built from TRBV19 and TRBJ2-7, with D maybe TRBD2 (5 bases). The CDR3 extends over 15 amino acids. The V end was cut by 3 bases, the J end by 0 bases, with 12 bases between. Germline values: CDR1 LNHDA, CDR2 SQIVND (reference sequence). The CDR3 nucleotides read TGTGCCAGTAGTATGTGGAGCGGATCCTCCTACGAGCAGTACTTC. Its protein is CASSMWSGSSYEQYF. Full variable domain (missing parts from reference TRBV19 and TRBJ2-7): DGGITQSPKYLFRKEGQNVTLSCEQNLNHDAMYWYRQDPGQGLRLIYYSQIVNDFQKGDIAEGYSVSREKKESFPLTVTSAQKNPTAFYLCASSMWSGSSYEQYFGPGTRLTVT.

This clone came up once. This sequence joins TRBV5-8 and TRBJ2-3; D possibly corresponds to TRBD1 (5 bases). Trimming pared 4 bases from V and 1 base from J, leaving 10 bases between. Germline CDR1 SGHTS, CDR2 YDEGEE. The CDR3 sequence is 14 residues long. CDR3 coding DNA: TGTGCCAGCAGCGCCGTAGGGGGCACAGATACGCAGTATTTT. It encodes CASSAVGGTDTQYF.

This clone was recorded only once. This chain uses TRBV27 with TRBJ1-3; a weak D match, TRBD1 (6 bases). There are 17 residues in the CDR3. Per germline, CDR1 MNHEY and CDR2 SMNVEV (reference sequence). Deletions cut 5 bases from V and 0 bases from J, with 17 bases between. CDR3: CASSPQSTGFSGNTIYF. Written as DNA, the CDR3 is TGTGCCAGCAGTCCGCAGTCCACAGGGTTCTCTGGAAACACCATATATTTT.

This chain uses TRBV5-4 with TRBJ2-6, with unresolved D. V was shortened by 4 bases and J by 0 bases, with 8 bases between the two germline ends. This CDR3 contains 15 residues. Germline CDR1 reads SGHNT; CDR2 reads YYREEE (reference sequence). The CDR3 DNA sequence: TGTGCCAGCAGCCGTCCTGACTCTGGGGCCAACGTCCTGACTTTC. Its translation is CASSRPDSGANVLTF.